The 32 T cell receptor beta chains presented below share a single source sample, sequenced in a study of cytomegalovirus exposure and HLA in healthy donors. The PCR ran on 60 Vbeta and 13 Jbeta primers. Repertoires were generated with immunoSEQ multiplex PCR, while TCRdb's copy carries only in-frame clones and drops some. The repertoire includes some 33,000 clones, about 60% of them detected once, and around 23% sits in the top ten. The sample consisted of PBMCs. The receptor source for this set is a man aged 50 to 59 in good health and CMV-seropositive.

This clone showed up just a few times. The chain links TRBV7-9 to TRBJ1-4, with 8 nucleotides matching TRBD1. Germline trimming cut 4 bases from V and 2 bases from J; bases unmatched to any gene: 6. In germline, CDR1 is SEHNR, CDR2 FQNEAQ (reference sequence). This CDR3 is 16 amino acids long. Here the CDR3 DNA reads TGTGCCAGCAGCTCGCAGGACAGGGTGACTAATGAAAAACTGTTTTTT. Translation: CASSSQDRVTNEKLFF.

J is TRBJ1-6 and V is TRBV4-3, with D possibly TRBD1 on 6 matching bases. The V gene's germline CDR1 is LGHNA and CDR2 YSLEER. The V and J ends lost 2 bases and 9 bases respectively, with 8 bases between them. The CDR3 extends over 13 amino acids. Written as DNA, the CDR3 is TGCGCCAGCAGCCAAACAGGGATTTCACCCCTCCACTTT. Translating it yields CASSQTGISPLHF.

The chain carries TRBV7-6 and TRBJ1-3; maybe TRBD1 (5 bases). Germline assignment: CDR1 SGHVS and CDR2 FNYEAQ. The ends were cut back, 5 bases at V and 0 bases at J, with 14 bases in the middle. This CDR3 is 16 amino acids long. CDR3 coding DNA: TGTGCCAGCAGCGTGGGACTCCGGAGCTCTGGAAACACCATATATTTT. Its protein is CASSVGLRSSGNTIYF. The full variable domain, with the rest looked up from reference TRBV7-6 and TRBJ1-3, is GAGVSQSPRYKVTKRGQDVALRCDPISGHVSLYWYRQALGQGPEFLTYFNYEAQQDKSGLPNDRFSAERPEGSISTLTIQRTEQRDSAMYRCASSVGLRSSGNTIYFGEGSWLTVV.

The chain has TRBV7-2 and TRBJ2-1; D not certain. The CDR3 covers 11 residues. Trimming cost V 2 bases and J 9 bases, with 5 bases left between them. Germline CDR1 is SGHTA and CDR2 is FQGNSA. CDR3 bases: TGTGCCAGCAGCTTATACGGTGAGCAGTTCTTC. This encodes CASSLYGEQFF.

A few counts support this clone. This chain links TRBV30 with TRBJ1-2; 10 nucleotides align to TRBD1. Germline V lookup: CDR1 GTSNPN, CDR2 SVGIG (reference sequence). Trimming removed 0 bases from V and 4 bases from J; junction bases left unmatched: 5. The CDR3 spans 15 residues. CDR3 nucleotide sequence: TGTGCCTGGAGTGTCGGGACAGGGGCTGCCTATGGCTACACCTTC. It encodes CAWSVGTGAAYGYTF.

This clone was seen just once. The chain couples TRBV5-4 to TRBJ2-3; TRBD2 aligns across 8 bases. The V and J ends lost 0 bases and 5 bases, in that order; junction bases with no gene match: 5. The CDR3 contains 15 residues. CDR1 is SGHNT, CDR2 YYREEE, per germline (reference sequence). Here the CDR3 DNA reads TGTGCCAGCAGCTTGGTCCCAGCGGGGGTAGATACGCAGTATTTT. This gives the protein CASSLVPAGVDTQYF.

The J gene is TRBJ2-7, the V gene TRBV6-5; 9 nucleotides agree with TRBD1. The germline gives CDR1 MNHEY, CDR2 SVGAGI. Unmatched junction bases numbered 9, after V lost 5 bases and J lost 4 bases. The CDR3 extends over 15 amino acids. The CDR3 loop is CASSLSGTGIYEQYF. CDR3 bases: TGTGCCAGCAGTCTTTCCGGGACAGGGATTTACGAGCAGTACTTC.

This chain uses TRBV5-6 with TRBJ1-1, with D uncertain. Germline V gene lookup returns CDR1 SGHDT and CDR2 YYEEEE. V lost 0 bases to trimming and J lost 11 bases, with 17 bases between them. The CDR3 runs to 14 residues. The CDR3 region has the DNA TGTGCCAGCAGCTTGGTGGGAGACACCTTAGAGGCTTTCTTT. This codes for CASSLVGDTLEAFF.

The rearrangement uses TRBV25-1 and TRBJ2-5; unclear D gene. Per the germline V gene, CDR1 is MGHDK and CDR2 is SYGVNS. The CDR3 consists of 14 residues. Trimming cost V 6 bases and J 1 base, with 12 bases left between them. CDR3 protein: CASRGLVPQETQYF. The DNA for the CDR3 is TGTGCCAGCAGAGGCCTAGTCCCCCAAGAGACCCAGTACTTC.

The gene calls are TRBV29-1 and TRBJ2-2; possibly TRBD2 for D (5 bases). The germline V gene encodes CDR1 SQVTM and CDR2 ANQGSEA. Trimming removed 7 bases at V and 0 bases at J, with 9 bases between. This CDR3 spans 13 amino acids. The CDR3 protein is CSAGDTNTGELFF. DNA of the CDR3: TGCAGCGCCGGGGATACGAACACCGGGGAGCTGTTTTTT.

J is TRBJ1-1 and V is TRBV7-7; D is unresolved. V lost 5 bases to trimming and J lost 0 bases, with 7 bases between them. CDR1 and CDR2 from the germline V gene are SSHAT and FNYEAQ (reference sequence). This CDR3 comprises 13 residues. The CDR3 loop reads CASSAQVNTEAFF. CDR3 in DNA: TGTGCCAGCAGCGCGCAGGTGAACACTGAAGCTTTCTTT.

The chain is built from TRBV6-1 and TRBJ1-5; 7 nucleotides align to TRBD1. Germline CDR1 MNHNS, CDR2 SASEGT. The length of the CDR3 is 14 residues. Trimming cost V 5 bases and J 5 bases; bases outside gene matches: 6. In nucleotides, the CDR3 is TGTGCCAGCAGTTTAATCAGGGGGGATCAGCCCCAGCATTTT. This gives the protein CASSLIRGDQPQHF.

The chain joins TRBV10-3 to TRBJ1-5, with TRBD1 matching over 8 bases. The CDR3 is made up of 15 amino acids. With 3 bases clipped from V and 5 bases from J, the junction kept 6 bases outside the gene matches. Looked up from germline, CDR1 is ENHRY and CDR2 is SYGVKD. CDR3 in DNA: TGTGCCATCAGTGACTCAGACAGGGGCTATCAGCCCCAGCATTTT. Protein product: CAISDSDRGYQPQHF.

The DNA of the CDR3 is TGTGCCAGCAGCTCGGGCTCCTACAATGAGCAGTTCTTC. Translating gives CASSSGSYNEQFF. The rearrangement links TRBV7-2 to TRBJ2-1; D gene ambiguous. Germline V gives CDR1 SGHTA, CDR2 FQGNSA. The CDR3 contains 13 residues. Trimming cost V 4 bases and J 0 bases, with 4 bases left between them.

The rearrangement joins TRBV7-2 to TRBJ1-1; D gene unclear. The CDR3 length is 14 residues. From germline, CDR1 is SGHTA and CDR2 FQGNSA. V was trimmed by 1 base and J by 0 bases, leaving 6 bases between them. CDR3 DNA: TGTGCCAGCAGCTTAGGGTCGGTGAACACTGAAGCTTTCTTT. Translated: CASSLGSVNTEAFF.

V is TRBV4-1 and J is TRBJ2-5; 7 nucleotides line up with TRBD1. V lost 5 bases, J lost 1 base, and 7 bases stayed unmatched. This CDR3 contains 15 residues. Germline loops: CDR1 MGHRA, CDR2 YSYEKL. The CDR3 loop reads CASSSNEGAQETQYF. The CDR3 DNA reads TGCGCCAGCAGCTCTAACGAGGGGGCCCAAGAGACCCAGTACTTC.

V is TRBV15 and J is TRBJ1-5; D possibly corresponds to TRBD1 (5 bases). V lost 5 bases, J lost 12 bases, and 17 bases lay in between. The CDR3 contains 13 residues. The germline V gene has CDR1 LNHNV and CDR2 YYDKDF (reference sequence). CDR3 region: CATSRPGTQGQHF. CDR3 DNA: TGTGCCACCAGCCGTCCGGGGACTCAGGGCCAGCATTTT.

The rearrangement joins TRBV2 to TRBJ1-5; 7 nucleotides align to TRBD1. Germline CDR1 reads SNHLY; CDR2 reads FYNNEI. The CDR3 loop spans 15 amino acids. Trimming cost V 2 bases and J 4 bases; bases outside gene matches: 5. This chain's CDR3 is CASSEYGTANQPQHF. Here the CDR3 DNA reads TGTGCCAGCAGTGAATATGGGACAGCAAATCAGCCCCAGCATTTT.

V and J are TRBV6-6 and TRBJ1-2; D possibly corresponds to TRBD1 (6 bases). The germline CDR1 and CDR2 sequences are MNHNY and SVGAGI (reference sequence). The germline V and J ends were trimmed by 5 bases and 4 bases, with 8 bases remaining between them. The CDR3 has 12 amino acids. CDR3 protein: CASSKTGYGYTF. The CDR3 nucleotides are TGTGCCAGCAGTAAGACAGGCTATGGCTACACCTTC.

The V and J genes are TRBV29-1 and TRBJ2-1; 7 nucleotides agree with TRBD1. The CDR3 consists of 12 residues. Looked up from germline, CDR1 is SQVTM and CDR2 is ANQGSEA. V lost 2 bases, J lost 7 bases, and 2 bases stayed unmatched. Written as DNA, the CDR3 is TGCAGCGTTGAAAGGGGGCGGAATGAGCAGTTCTTC. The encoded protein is CSVERGRNEQFF.

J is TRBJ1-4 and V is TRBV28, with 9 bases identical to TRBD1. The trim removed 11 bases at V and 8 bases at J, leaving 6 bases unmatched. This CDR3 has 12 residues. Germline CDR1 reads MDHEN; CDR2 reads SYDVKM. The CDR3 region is CAGGQGNEKLFF. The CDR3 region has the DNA TGTGCCGGAGGACAGGGGAACGAAAAACTGTTTTTT.

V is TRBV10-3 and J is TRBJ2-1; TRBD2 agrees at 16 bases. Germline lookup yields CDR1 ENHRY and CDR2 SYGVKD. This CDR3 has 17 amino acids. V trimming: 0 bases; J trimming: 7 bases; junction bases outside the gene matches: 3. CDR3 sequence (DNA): TGTGCCATCAGTGAGTCGACGGGACTAGCGGGAGGGAATGAGCAGTTCTTC. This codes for CAISESTGLAGGNEQFF.

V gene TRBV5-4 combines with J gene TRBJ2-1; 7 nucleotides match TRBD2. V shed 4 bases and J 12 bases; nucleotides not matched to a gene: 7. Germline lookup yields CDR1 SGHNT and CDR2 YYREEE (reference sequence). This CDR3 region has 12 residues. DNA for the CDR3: TGTGCCAGCAGCGGGAGGGATCCCCGGCAGTTCTTC. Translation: CASSGRDPRQFF.

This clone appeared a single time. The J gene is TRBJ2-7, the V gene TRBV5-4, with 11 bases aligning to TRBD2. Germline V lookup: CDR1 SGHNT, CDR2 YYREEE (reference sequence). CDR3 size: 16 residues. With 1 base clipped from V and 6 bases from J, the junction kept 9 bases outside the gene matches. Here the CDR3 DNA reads TGTGCCAGCAGCTTGTGGCTAGCGGGAGGTGTAGGCGAGCAGTACTTC. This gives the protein CASSLWLAGGVGEQYF. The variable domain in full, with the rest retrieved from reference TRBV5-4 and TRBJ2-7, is ETGVTQSPTHLIKTRGQQVTLRCSSQSGHNTVSWYQQALGQGPQFIFQYYREEENGRGNFPPRFSGLQFPNYSSELNVNALELDDSALYLCASSLWLAGGVGEQYFGPGTRLTVT.

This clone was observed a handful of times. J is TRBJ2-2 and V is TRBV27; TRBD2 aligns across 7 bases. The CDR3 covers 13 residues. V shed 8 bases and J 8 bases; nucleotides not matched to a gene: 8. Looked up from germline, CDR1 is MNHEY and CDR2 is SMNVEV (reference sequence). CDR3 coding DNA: TGTGCCAGCTCTCTAAATAGCGGGGGGGAGCTGTTTTTT. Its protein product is CASSLNSGGELFF.

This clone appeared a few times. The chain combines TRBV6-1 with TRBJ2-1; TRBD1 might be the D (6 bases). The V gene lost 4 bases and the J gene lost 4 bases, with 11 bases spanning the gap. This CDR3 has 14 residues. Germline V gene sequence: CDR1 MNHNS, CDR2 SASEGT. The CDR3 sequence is CASSGLDSYNEQFF. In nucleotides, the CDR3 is TGTGCCAGCAGTGGCTTGGACAGTTACAATGAGCAGTTCTTC.

The CDR3 DNA follows: TGTGCCAGCAGTTACAGGACAGACAGCTATGGCTACACCTTC. This codes for CASSYRTDSYGYTF. The chain carries TRBV6-6 and TRBJ1-2; D is possibly TRBD1 (6 bases). Germline V gene data show CDR1 as MNHNY and CDR2 as SVGAGI (reference sequence). V was clipped by 2 bases and J by 4 bases, with 11 bases between them. This CDR3 comprises 14 residues.

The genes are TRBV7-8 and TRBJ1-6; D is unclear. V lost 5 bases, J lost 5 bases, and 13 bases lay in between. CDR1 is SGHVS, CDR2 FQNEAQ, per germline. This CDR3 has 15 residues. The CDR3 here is CASSPQTADNSPLHF. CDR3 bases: TGTGCCAGCAGCCCCCAGACCGCGGATAATTCACCCCTCCACTTT.

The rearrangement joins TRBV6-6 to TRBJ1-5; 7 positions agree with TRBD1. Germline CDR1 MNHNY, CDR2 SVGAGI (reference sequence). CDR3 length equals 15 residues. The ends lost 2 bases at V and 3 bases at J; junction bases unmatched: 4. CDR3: CASSYLGQVNQPQHF. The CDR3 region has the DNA TGTGCCAGCAGTTACCTCGGACAGGTCAATCAGCCCCAGCATTTT.

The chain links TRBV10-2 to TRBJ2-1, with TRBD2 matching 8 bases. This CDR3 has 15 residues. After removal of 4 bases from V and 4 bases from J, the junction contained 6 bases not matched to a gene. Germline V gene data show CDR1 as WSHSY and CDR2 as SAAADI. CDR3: CASSVASGPYNEQFF. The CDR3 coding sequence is TGCGCCAGCAGTGTGGCTAGCGGGCCTTACAATGAGCAGTTCTTC.

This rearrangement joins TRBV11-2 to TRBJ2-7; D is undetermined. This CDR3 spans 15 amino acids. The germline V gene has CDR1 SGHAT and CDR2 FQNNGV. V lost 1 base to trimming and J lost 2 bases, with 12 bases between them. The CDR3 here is CASSLVGTKTYEQYF. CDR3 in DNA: TGTGCCAGCAGCTTAGTGGGCACGAAAACCTACGAGCAGTACTTC.

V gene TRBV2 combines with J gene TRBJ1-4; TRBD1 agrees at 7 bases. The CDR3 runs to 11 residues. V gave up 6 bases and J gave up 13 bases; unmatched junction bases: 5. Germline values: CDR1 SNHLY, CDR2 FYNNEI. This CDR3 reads CASRSDRPLFF. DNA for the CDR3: TGTGCCAGCAGGTCGGACAGGCCACTGTTTTTT.